The T cell receptor beta chain described here comes from a study of blood T cells in healthy people across ages. Points from the study as a whole: Because sorting was not performed, PBMCs prevented conclusive naive versus antigen-experienced comparison.

The donors, healthy Caucasians from Russia, were aged 6 to 90. Total RNA amounts of at least 6 micrograms were extracted per sample. In the case of this clonotype: Its antigen is still unknown. A much larger clonotype is one base distant, so this may be a read error.

PCR was performed a second time for about 7 to 12 cycles using a sample-barcoded 5' primer and a J-beta primer mix. Each CDR3 protein is one row after TCRdb ran MiXCR on the 5' RACE reads. The sample holds 1.5 million to 2 million distinct CDR3 sequences, over 25% seen once. The source of this sequence is a woman in her 30s in good health. The sequenced sample consisted of blood.

The CDR3, as DNA: TGTGCCCGTTCGGGGGGGCTGAGCACAGATACGCAGTATTTT. It is translated as CARSGGLSTDTQYF. V and J are TRBV27 and TRBJ2-3, with 8 bases aligning to TRBD2. The J segment lost 0 bases and the V segment lost 11 bases, leaving 7 bases of the junction unmatched. The germline V gene has CDR1 MNHEY and CDR2 SMNVEV (reference sequence). The CDR3 has 14 residues.